In its sample, the clone carrying this T cell receptor (beta chain) is large. These data come from a study of tissue T cells after allogeneic stem cell transplantation. In germline, CDR1 is SNHLY, CDR2 FYNNEI. The CDR3 is made up of 19 amino acids. The V gene end was trimmed by 0 bases and the J gene end by 2 bases; junction bases not matched to a gene: 9. Assay used: immunoSEQ multiplex PCR; TCRdb lists only in-frame clones, some missing. This table has 900 to 1,500 clones, around three quarters appearing once. The sample was skin, taken at autopsy. V is TRBV2 and J is TRBJ2-1; TRBD2 matches 11 bases. This clonotype was sampled from a male patient of 60 years or more with steroid-refractory graft-versus-host disease after an allogeneic stem cell transplant. Some T cells may originate from the graft donor. The CDR3 coding sequence is TGTGCCAGCAGTGAAGCTAGCGGGGGGGCTCACGGCGCCTACAATGAGCAGTTCTTC. Amino acid sequence: CASSEASGGAHGAYNEQFF.